Listed here are 25 T cell receptor beta chains from one sample, sequenced in a study of regulatory T cells in long-lasting Graves disease. Sample time point: newly diagnosed GD, antithyroid drugs for less than 3 months. There was RNA extracted from PBMCs, and the TCR library was made from it. Sequencing libraries for TCR beta were prepared with iRepertoire HTBI primers and Arm-PCR of CDR3 regions. MiXCR was run by TCRdb on the multiplex PCR reads, yielding one entry per CDR3 protein. The table shows about 430,000 distinct CDR3 sequences, with approximately 15% occurring only once. The sample was also reused in another study, on T cells in Graves' hyperthyroidism and ophthalmopathy.

This sample comprised peripheral blood mononuclear cells (PBMCs), obtained at new diagnosis, from a patient treated with antithyroid drugs. All receptors derive from a woman aged 40 to 50 with Graves disease.

V gene TRBV20-1 combines with J gene TRBJ2-5; D uncertain. The germline V and J ends were trimmed by 0 bases and 5 bases, with 10 bases remaining between them. Germline V gene sequence: CDR1 DFQATT, CDR2 SNEGSKA (reference sequence). This CDR3 is 13 amino acids long. The chain's CDR3 is CSARDFVGETQYF. In DNA form, the CDR3 reads TGCAGTGCTAGAGATTTTGTAGGGGAGACCCAGTACTTC.

This clonotype was counted a single time. The chain carries TRBV20-1 and TRBJ2-5; TRBD2 matches at 9 bases. The junction had 13 bases not matched to a gene; V was cut back by 6 bases and J by 5 bases. The CDR3 is 15 residues long. Germline V lookup: CDR1 DFQATT, CDR2 SNEGSKA (reference sequence). CDR3 DNA: TGCAGTGCCCCGGGGATAGCGGGAGTGGAGGAGACCCAGTACTTC. It codes for CSAPGIAGVEETQYF.

This clonotype came up many times. The rearrangement joins TRBV20-1 to TRBJ2-3; 11 bases line up with TRBD2. CDR3 size: 15 residues. The V segment lost 5 bases and the J segment 2 bases; nucleotides outside the gene matches: 6. Germline V gene data show CDR1 as DFQATT and CDR2 as SNEGSKA (reference sequence). CDR3 in DNA: TGCAGTGCTGTGACTAGCGGGACAAACACAGATACGCAGTATTTT. This sequence encodes CSAVTSGTNTDTQYF.

This clonotype was counted at least ten times. The chain joins TRBV20-1 to TRBJ1-2; D unclear. V was pared by 4 bases and J by 4 bases, with 13 bases between. This CDR3 spans 13 amino acids. Germline CDR1 and CDR2: DFQATT and SNEGSKA (reference sequence). The CDR3 nucleotides are TGCAGTGCTATTTGGACGGGAATCTATGGCTACACCTTC. Translated, it gives CSAIWTGIYGYTF.

This clonotype appeared many times. This chain links TRBV9 with TRBJ1-1, with no clear D. The CDR3 runs to 13 residues. Trimming shortened V by 0 bases and J by 8 bases, and 11 bases separated the two germline ends. Germline V gene data show CDR1 as SGDLS and CDR2 as YYNGEE. CDR3 coding DNA: TGTGCCAGCAGCGTAGGGCCGAATTACGAAGCTTTCTTT. Protein sequence: CASSVGPNYEAFF.

This clonotype occurred a few times. The rearrangement links TRBV5-6 to TRBJ1-5; D gene ambiguous. The CDR3 loop spans 15 amino acids. Trimming cost V 3 bases and J 0 bases, with 10 bases left between them. CDR1 SGHDT and CDR2 YYEEEE come from the germline V gene. Here the CDR3 DNA reads TGTGCCAGCAGCTCGTCACTTTATAGCAATCAGCCCCAGCATTTT. Translation gives CASSSSLYSNQPQHF.

This clonotype was counted ten times or more. The gene calls are TRBV5-1 and TRBJ2-4; 7 bases agree with TRBD1. CDR3 length equals 16 residues. V lost 0 bases and J lost 0; bases outside the gene matches: 3. The germline gives CDR1 SGHRS, CDR2 YFSETQ. The CDR3 coding sequence is TGCGCCAGCAGCTTGGGGACAGGTCTAGCCAAAAACATTCAGTACTTC. Translation: CASSLGTGLAKNIQYF.

This clonotype was observed many times. The chain links TRBV11-2 to TRBJ1-3; D gene uncertain. Germline-derived CDR1 and CDR2 are SGHAT and FQNNGV. The CDR3 is 15 amino acids. The germline V and J ends were trimmed by 2 bases and 2 bases, with 10 bases remaining between them. CDR3: CASSLRGPTGNTIYF. In nucleotides, the CDR3 is TGTGCCAGCAGCTTACGAGGGCCCACTGGAAACACCATATATTTT.

This clonotype was seen ten or more times. This sequence joins TRBV28 and TRBJ2-3; TRBD1 might be the D (5 bases). The CDR3 is made up of 16 amino acids. Trimming took 5 bases from V and 0 from J, leaving 15 bases between them. CDR1 is MDHEN, CDR2 SYDVKM, per germline. CDR3 DNA: TGTGCCAGCAGTCAAGGGGATTTGACTAGCACAGATACGCAGTATTTT. This translates into CASSQGDLTSTDTQYF.

This clonotype was seen at least ten times. The chain has TRBV9 and TRBJ2-1; 9 bases fit TRBD2. The V segment lost 3 bases and the J segment 8 bases; nucleotides outside the gene matches: 9. CDR1 is SGDLS, CDR2 YYNGEE, per germline. CDR3 length: 15 amino acids. CDR3 region: CASSALGGRADEQFF. CDR3 bases: TGTGCCAGCAGCGCCCTTGGCGGGAGGGCCGATGAGCAGTTCTTC.

This clonotype has at least ten counts. The rearrangement joins TRBV13 to TRBJ2-1; 8 nucleotides line up with TRBD2. Germline trimming cut 4 bases from V and 1 base from J; bases unmatched to any gene: 6. Germline CDR1 PRHDT, CDR2 FYEKMQ (reference sequence). The CDR3 is 16 amino acids. The CDR3 sequence is CASSSTTSASYNEQFF. The CDR3 nucleotides read TGTGCCAGCAGCTCGACGACTAGCGCATCCTACAATGAGCAGTTCTTC.

This clonotype was observed at least ten times. This chain joins TRBV7-2 and TRBJ2-5; 7 bases map to TRBD2. This CDR3 is built from 15 residues. CDR1 SGHTA and CDR2 FQGNSA come from the germline V gene. V lost 4 bases and J lost 6; bases outside the gene matches: 11. Here the CDR3 reads CASSSGTNMLQTQYF. The CDR3 coding sequence is TGTGCCAGCAGCTCAGGGACTAACATGCTTCAGACCCAGTACTTC.

The chain employs TRBV4-1 and TRBJ2-3; D might be TRBD1 (6 bases). V lost 5 bases and J lost 3, with 18 bases in between. Germline CDR1 is MGHRA and CDR2 is YSYEKL. CDR3 length equals 16 residues. The DNA for the CDR3 is TGCGCCAGCAGCACCGCCGGGACACCTTCGACAGATACGCAGTATTTT. It yields the protein CASSTAGTPSTDTQYF.

Ten or more counts support this clonotype. The chain couples TRBV11-2 to TRBJ2-2; 12 bases match TRBD2. Germline lookup yields CDR1 SGHAT and CDR2 FQNNGV. There are 19 residues in the CDR3. The trim removed 0 bases at V and 3 bases at J, leaving 8 bases unmatched. In DNA form, the CDR3 reads TGTGCCAGCAGCTTAGAGGCTCTACTAGCGGGAGGCTACACCGGGGAGCTGTTTTTT. Translating it yields CASSLEALLAGGYTGELFF.

CDR3 in amino acids: CASKSGGSTYEQYF. The CDR3 DNA is TGTGCCAGCAAAAGTGGCGGGAGCACCTACGAGCAGTACTTC. J is TRBJ2-7 and V is TRBV6-1, with 7 bases lining up with TRBD2. V shed 7 bases and J 2 bases; nucleotides not matched to a gene: 8. Germline CDR1 MNHNS, CDR2 SASEGT. The CDR3 sequence is 14 residues long.

This chain connects TRBV11-3 to TRBJ2-7; maybe TRBD2 (5 bases). This CDR3 is built from 16 residues. Trimming left V 5 bases short and J 5 bases short, with 22 bases between. Looked up from germline, CDR1 is SGHNT and CDR2 is YENEEA. CDR3 coding DNA: TGTGCCAGCAGCCGTGCCGGAGGCGGCAGTACCGACGAGCAGTACTTC. Protein sequence: CASSRAGGGSTDEQYF.

This clonotype has a count of ten or more. The V call is TRBV12-3 or TRBV12-4, the J call TRBJ2-2; D is unclear. The CDR3 runs to 16 residues. Trimming cost V 3 bases and J 0 bases, with 11 bases left between them. CDR3 residues: CASSFTLLANTGELFF. CDR3 coding DNA: TGTGCCAGCAGTTTTACGTTGCTAGCGAACACCGGGGAGCTGTTTTTT.

This clonotype was detected many times. This chain joins TRBV6-2 or TRBV6-3 and TRBJ1-4; unclear D gene. Germline lookup yields CDR1 MNHEY and CDR2 SVGEGT. The CDR3 is made up of 16 amino acids. V was trimmed by 2 bases and J by 4 bases, leaving 14 bases between them. In DNA, the CDR3 is TGTGCCAGCAGTTACGTCTTGGAAGGATATAATGAAAAACTGTTTTTT. It codes for CASSYVLEGYNEKLFF.

This clonotype was found many times. The V call is TRBV28, the J call TRBJ2-7; possibly TRBD2 for D (5 bases). The V and J ends lost 10 bases and 1 base respectively, with 14 bases between them. Germline V gene sequence: CDR1 MDHEN, CDR2 SYDVKM. The CDR3 loop spans 13 amino acids. The CDR3 DNA reads TGTGCCACCCGGGTAGCGTCATCCTACGAGCAGTACTTC. This gives the protein CATRVASSYEQYF.

This clonotype was found many times. This chain connects TRBV12-3 or TRBV12-4 to TRBJ1-4; D is unclear. This CDR3 has 15 residues. The germline V and J ends were trimmed by 4 bases and 5 bases, with 14 bases remaining between them. The CDR3 loop reads CASSYSTEDNEKLFF. The CDR3 coding sequence is TGTGCCAGCAGTTATTCGACGGAGGACAATGAAAAACTGTTTTTT.

The sample holds many counts of this clonotype. This chain connects TRBV28 to TRBJ2-3; 7 bases line up with TRBD2. The V gene's germline CDR1 is MDHEN and CDR2 SYDVKM. The CDR3 is 16 amino acids. J lost 1 base, V lost 5 bases, and 9 bases had no gene match. CDR3 DNA sequence: TGTGCCAGCAGTCCTACGCTAGCGGAGCGCACAGATACGCAGTATTTT. It codes for CASSPTLAERTDTQYF.

This clonotype has at least ten counts. The gene calls are TRBV6-1 and TRBJ1-6, with D perhaps TRBD1 (5 bases). The germline gives CDR1 MNHNS, CDR2 SASEGT. This CDR3 spans 15 amino acids. Trimming shortened V by 10 bases and J by 1 base, and 14 bases separated the two germline ends. As DNA, the CDR3 is TGTGCCACCTTACCGGGGGGTTCCTATAATTCACCCCTCCACTTT. Protein: CATLPGGSYNSPLHF.

This clonotype was detected only a few times. V and J are TRBV20-1 and TRBJ2-3; D possibly corresponds to TRBD2 (7 bases). The germline CDR1 and CDR2 sequences are DFQATT and SNEGSKA (reference sequence). Trimming cost V 6 bases and J 3 bases, with 19 bases left between them. This CDR3 is 15 amino acids long. CDR3 sequence reads: CSAIGVGGTTDTQYF. The CDR3 DNA is TGCAGTGCCATCGGGGTGGGGGGGACAACAGATACGCAGTATTTT.

The table lists this clonotype with many counts. The J gene is TRBJ2-7, the V gene TRBV11-2, with TRBD2 matching 9 bases. The CDR3 is 16 residues long. The germline V gene has CDR1 SGHAT and CDR2 FQNNGV. V trimming: 1 base; J trimming: 4 bases; junction bases outside the gene matches: 8. CDR3 residues: CASSLGVSGSVYEQYF. The CDR3 coding sequence is TGTGCCAGCAGCTTAGGGGTTAGCGGGAGTGTGTACGAGCAGTACTTC.

The sample holds many counts of this clonotype. The chain links TRBV3-1 to TRBJ2-1, with D unclear. Trimming removed 3 bases at V and 0 bases at J, with 6 bases between. The CDR3 extends over 14 amino acids. Germline lookup yields CDR1 LGHDT and CDR2 YNNKEL (reference sequence). CDR3 nucleotide sequence: TGTGCCAGCAGCCAGAGTAGCTCCTACAATGAGCAGTTCTTC. Amino acid sequence: CASSQSSSYNEQFF.